The 3 T cell receptor beta chains given below trace back to one sample, sequenced in a study of T cells in Graves' hyperthyroidism and ophthalmopathy. Amplification targeted TCR beta CDR3 regions from RNA transcripts. First-round RT-PCR with HTBI primers amplified the TCR CDR3 region. Each CDR3 protein gets one entry after TCRdb re-called the multiplex PCR reads with MiXCR. Of 300,000 to 450,000 distinct CDR3 sequences listed, 25% were seen once; the top ten hold less than 85%. Sequences were obtained from blood. The receptors were gathered from a man aged 50-59 years with Graves' hyperthyroidism.

This clonotype was seen at least ten times. This chain joins TRBV6-1 and TRBJ1-1, with D perhaps matching TRBD1 (6 bases). The CDR3 has 14 residues. CDR1 and CDR2 from the germline V gene are MNHNS and SASEGT. Trimming took off 5 bases at V and 0 bases at J, with 10 bases between the two ends. CDR3 coding DNA: TGTGCCAGCAGTTACGGACAGATGAACACTGAAGCTTTCTTT. Translating it yields CASSYGQMNTEAFF.

This clonotype was seen a few times. The V gene is TRBV9, the J gene TRBJ1-2, with 7 bases identical to TRBD1. The V and J ends lost 4 bases and 11 bases, in that order; junction bases with no gene match: 5. The CDR3 extends over 11 amino acids. CDR1 and CDR2 from the germline V gene are SGDLS and YYNGEE. The CDR3 protein is CASSLNRGYTF. CDR3 nucleotide sequence: TGTGCCAGCAGCTTAAACAGGGGATACACCTTC.

This clonotype was counted at least ten times. The chain joins TRBV6-1 to TRBJ2-7, with a tentative D call TRBD1 (6 bases). The V end was cut by 3 bases, the J end by 3 bases, with 12 bases between. There are 14 residues in the CDR3. Germline V CDR1 and CDR2: MNHNS, SASEGT. The DNA of the CDR3 is TGTGCCAGCAGTGACAGGACAGACTACTACGAGCAGTACTTC. Protein sequence: CASSDRTDYYEQYF.